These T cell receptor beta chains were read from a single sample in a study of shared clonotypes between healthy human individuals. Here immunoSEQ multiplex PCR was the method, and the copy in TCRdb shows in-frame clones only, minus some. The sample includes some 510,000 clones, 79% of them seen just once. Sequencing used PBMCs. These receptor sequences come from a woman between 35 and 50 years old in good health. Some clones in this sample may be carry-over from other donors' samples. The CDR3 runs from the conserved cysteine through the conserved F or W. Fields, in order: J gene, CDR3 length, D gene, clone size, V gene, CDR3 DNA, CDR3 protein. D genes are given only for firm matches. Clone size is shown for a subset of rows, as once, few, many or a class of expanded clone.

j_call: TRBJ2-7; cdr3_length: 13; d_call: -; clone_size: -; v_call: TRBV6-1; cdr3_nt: TGTGCCAGCAGAGGGATGGGAGACTACGAGCAGTACTTC; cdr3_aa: CASRGMGDYEQYF
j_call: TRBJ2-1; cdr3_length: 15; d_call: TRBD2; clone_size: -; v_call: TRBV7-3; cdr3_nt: TGTGCCAGCAGCTTAACCCCGACTAGCGGGGGGGGTCAGTTCTTC; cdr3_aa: CASSLTPTSGGGQFF
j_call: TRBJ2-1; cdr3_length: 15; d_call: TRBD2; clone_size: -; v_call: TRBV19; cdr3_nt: TGTGCCAGTAGTATTGTTCTAGCGGGAAACAATGAGCAGTTCTTC; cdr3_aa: CASSIVLAGNNEQFF
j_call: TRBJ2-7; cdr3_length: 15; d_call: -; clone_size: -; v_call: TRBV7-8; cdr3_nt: TGTGCCAGCAGCCTTCCACCAGGGGAGTCCTACGAGCAGTACTTC; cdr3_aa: CASSLPPGESYEQYF
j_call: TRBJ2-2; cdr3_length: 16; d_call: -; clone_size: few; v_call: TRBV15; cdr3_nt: TGTGCCACCAGCAGAGGCACCACCGAAAACACCGGGGAGCTGTTTTTT; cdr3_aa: CATSRGTTENTGELFF
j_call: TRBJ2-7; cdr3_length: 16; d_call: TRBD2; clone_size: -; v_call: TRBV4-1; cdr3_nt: TGCGCCAGCAGCCAAGATGGTGGCAGCGGGAGGGACGAGCAGTACTTC; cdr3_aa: CASSQDGGSGRDEQYF
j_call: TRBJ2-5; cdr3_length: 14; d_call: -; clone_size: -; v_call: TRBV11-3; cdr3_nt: TGTGCCAGCAGCTTAGGGGGGGCACAAGAGACCCAGTACTTC; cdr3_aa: CASSLGGAQETQYF
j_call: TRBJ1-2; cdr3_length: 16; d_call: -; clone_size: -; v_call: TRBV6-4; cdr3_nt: TGTGCCAGCAGTGACTCAGGTAACGTGGGTTACTATGGCTACACCTTC; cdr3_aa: CASSDSGNVGYYGYTF
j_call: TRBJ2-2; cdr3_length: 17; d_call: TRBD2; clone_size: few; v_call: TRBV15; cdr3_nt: TGTGCCACCAGCACAAGACTAGCGGGAGCCCCCGGAGGGGAGCTGTTTTTT; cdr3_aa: CATSTRLAGAPGGELFF
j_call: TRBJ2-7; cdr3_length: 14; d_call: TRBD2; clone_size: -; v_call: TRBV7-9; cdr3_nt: TGTGCCAGCAGCTCACGGGAGGCAGCCTACGAGCAGTACTTC; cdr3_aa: CASSSREAAYEQYF
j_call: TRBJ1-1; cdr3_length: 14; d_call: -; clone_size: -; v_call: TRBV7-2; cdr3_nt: TGTGCCAGCAGCTTAGCAAGGGGTGTCACTGAAGCTTTCTTT; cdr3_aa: CASSLARGVTEAFF
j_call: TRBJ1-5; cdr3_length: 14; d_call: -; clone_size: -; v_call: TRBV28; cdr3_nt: TGTGCCAGCAGTTTAGGCAGGGTAAGTCAGCCCCAGCATTTT; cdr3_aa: CASSLGRVSQPQHF
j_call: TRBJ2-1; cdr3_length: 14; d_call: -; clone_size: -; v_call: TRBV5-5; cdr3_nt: TGTGCCAGCAGCCTCGGGACAAGGGGCAATGAGCAGTTCTTC; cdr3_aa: CASSLGTRGNEQFF
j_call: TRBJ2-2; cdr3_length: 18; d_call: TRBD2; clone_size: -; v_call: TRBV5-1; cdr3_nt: TGCGCCAGCAGCCTCTCGCCGGGACTATCAGCGAACACCGGGGAGCTGTTTTTT; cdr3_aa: CASSLSPGLSANTGELFF
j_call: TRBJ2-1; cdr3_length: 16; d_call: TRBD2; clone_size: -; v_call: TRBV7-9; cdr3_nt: TGTGCCAGCAGCTCCGGGACTAGCGGGAGCAACAATGAGCAGTTCTTC; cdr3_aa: CASSSGTSGSNNEQFF
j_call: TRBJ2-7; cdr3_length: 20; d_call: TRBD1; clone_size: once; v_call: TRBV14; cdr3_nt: TGTGCCAGCAGCCAAGAAATATTAGGGTGGAAGGACAGGCGGACCTACGAGCAGTACTTC; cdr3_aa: CASSQEILGWKDRRTYEQYF
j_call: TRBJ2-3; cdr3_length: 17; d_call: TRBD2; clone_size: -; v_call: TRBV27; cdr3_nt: TGTGCCAGCAGTTTAAAGGGACTAGCGGGAGGGACAGATACGCAGTATTTT; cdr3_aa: CASSLKGLAGGTDTQYF
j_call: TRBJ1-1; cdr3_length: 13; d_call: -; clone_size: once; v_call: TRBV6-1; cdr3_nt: TGTGCCAGTAGGGTCGGACAGAACACTGAAGCTTTCTTT; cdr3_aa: CASRVGQNTEAFF
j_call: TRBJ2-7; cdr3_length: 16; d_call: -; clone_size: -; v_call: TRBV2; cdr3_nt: TGTGCCAGCAGTGCGAGGCAGCAGGGGACACTACGAGGGCAGTACTTC; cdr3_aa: CASSARQQGTLRGQYF
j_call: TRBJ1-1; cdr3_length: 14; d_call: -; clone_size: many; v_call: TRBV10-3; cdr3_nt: TGTGCCATCAGCGTGGGACACATGAACACTGAAGCTTTCTTT; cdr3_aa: CAISVGHMNTEAFF
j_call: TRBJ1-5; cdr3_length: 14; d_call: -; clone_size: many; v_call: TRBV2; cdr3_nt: TGTGCCAGCAGTGAAACGTTGTCGGCGCAGCCCCAGCATTTT; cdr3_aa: CASSETLSAQPQHF
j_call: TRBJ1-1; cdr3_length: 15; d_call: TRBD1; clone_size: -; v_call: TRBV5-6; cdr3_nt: TGTGCCAGCAGCTTAGGAGGGGAAACAGGGGCCGAAGCTTTCTTT; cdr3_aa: CASSLGGETGAEAFF
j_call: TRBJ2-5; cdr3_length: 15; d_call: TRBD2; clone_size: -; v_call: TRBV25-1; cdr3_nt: TGTGCCAGCAGTGAAGGGCTAGCGGGAGCAGAGACCCAGTACTTC; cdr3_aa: CASSEGLAGAETQYF
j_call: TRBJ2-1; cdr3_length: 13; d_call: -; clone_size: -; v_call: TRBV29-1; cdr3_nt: TGCAGCGCCGCCCCCATCGAGGGATATGAGCAGTTCTTC; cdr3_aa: CSAAPIEGYEQFF
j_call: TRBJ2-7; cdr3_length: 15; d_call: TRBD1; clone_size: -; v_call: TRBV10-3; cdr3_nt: TGTGCCATCAGTGAAGGGGACAGGGATGTTGGCGAGCAGTACTTC; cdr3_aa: CAISEGDRDVGEQYF
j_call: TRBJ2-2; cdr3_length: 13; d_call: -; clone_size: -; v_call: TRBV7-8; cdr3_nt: TGTGCCAGCAGCTTAGAGTACGCCGGGGAGCTGTTTTTT; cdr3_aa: CASSLEYAGELFF
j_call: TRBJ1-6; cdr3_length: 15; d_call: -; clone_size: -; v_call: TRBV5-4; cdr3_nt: TGTGCCAGCAGACCATCCGGGGGAAGTAATTCACCCCTCCACTTT; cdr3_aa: CASRPSGGSNSPLHF
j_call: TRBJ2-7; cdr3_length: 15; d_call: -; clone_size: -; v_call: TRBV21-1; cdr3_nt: TGTGCCAGCAGCAATAAAACAGGGGCTATCTACGAGCAGTACTTC; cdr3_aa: CASSNKTGAIYEQYF
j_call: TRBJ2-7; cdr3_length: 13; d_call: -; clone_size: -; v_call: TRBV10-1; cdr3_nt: TGCGCCAGCGGGGAGGACTACCTCGTGGGGCAGTACTTC; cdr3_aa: CASGEDYLVGQYF
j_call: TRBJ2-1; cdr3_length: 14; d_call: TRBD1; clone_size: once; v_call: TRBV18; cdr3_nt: TGTGCCAGCTCACCCAGGACAGGGCGCAATGAGCAGTTCTTC; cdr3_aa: CASSPRTGRNEQFF
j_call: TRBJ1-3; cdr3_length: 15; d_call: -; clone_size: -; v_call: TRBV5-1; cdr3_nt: TGCGCCAGCAGCTTAGGGACGTTCTCTGGAAACACCATATATTTT; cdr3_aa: CASSLGTFSGNTIYF
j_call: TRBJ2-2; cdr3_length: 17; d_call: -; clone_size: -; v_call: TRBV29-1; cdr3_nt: TGCAGCGTTGAACGGGTCCCCCACAGCAGTACCACCGGGGAGCTGTTTTTT; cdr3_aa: CSVERVPHSSTTGELFF
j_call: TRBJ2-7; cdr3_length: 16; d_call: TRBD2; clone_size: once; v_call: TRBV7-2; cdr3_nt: TGTGCCAGCAGCCGATCGGGACTAGCGGGAGGATCCGAGCAGTACTTC; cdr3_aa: CASSRSGLAGGSEQYF
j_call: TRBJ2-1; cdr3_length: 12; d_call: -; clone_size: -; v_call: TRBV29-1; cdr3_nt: TGCAGCGTACTCCCGGGACTCAGCCTTCAGTTCTTC; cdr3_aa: CSVLPGLSLQFF
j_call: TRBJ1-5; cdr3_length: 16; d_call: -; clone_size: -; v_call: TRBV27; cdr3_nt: TGTGCCAGCAGTTCCGCCCAGGGATATAGCAATCAGCCCCAGCATTTT; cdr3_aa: CASSSAQGYSNQPQHF
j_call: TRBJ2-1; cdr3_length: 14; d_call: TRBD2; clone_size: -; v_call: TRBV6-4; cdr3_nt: TGTGCCAGCAGTGCTCTAGCGGTGGGCAATGAGCAGTTCTTC; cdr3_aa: CASSALAVGNEQFF
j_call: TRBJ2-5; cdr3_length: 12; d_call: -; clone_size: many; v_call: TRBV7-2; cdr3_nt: TGTGCCAGCAGCAAGTGGTCAGAGACCCAGTACTTC; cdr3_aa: CASSKWSETQYF
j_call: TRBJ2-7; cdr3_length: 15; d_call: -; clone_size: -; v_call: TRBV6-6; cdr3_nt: TGTGCCAGCAGTTCAAACAGGGTTGGCCTTGGCGAGCAGTACTTC; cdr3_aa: CASSSNRVGLGEQYF
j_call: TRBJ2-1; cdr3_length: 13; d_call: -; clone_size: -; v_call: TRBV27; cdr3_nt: TGTGCCAGCAGTTTTGGGTATTCGAATGAGCAGTTCTTC; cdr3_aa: CASSFGYSNEQFF
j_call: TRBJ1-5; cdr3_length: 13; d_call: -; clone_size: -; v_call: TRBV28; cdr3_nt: TGTGCCAGCATCGGGACCTTCAATCAGCCCCAGCATTTT; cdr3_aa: CASIGTFNQPQHF
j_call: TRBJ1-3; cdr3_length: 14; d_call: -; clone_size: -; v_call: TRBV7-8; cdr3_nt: TGTGCCAGCAGCCTCCGGGACATTAGTAACACCATATATTTT; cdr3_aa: CASSLRDISNTIYF
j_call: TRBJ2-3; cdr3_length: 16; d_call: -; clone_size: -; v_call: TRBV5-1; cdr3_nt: TGCGCCAGCAGCTTGGTCGGTGCCCTTGGCACAGATACGCAGTATTTT; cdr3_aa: CASSLVGALGTDTQYF